This TCR beta chain was found in a study of PD-1 blockade in classical Hodgkin lymphoma. Study-wide results and caveats: Diminished baseline TCR diversity has been reported in newly diagnosed patients relative to healthy donors.

Exposure to brentuximab vedotin varied, and each patient had relapsed following autologous stem cell transplantation. Trimming stripped 0 bases from V and 0 bases from J, with 15 bases between. CDR3 length equals 18 residues. The germline V gene has CDR1 LGHNA and CDR2 YNFKEQ. This clone appeared once. Its antigen is currently unknown. Profiling relied on immunoSEQ multiplex PCR, and the TCRdb table lists in-frame clones only, not all of them. The sample records 22,000 or so clones, 77% being singletons. The clonotype comes from a human donor with classical Hodgkin lymphoma. The chain combines TRBV4-2 with TRBJ2-1; D call uncertain. The sequencing here drew on peripheral blood mononuclear cells (PBMCs), taken before the second cycle of nivolumab. The CDR3 bases are TGTGCCAGCAGCCAAGAACCGCTCGTGAGAGGCTCCTACAATGAGCAGTTCTTC. Residues: CASSQEPLVRGSYNEQFF.